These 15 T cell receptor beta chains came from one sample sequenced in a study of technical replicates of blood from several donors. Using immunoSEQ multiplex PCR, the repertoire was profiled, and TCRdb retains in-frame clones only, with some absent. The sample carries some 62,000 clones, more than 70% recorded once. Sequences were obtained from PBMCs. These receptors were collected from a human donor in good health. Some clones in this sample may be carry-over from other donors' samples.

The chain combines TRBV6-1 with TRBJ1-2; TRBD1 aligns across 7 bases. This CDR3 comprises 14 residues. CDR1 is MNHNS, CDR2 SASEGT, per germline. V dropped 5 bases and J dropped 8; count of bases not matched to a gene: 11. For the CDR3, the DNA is TGTGCCAGCAGTAGGGACAGATCGGCGAGGGGCTACACCTTC. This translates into CASSRDRSARGYTF.

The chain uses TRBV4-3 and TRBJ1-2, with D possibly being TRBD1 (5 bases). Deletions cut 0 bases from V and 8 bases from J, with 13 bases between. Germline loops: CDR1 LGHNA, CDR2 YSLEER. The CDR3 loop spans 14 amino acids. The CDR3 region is CASSQDRGLGGYTF. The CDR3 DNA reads TGCGCCAGCAGCCAAGATAGGGGATTAGGGGGCTACACCTTC.

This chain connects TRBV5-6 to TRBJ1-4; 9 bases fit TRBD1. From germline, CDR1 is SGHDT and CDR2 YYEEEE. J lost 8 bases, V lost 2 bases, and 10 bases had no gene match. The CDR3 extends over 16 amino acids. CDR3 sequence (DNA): TGTGCCAGCAGCTTATGGGACAGGGAAGATGGCGAAAAACTGTTTTTT. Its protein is CASSLWDREDGEKLFF.

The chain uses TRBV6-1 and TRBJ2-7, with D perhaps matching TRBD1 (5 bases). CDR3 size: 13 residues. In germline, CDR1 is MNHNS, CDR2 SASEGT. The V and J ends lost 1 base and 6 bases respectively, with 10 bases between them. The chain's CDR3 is CASSEDLTGEQYF. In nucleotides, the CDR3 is TGTGCCAGCAGTGAAGACCTTACAGGCGAGCAGTACTTC.

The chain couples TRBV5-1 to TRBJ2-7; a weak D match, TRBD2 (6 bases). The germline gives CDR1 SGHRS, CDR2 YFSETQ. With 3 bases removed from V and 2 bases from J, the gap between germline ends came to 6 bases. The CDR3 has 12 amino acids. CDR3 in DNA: TGCGCCAGCAGCTCGGGGGCCTACGAGCAGTACTTC. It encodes CASSSGAYEQYF.

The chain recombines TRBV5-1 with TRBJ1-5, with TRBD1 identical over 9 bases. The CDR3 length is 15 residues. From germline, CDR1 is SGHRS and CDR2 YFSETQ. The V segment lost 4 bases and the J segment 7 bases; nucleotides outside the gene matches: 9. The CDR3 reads CASSPGTGLGQPQHF. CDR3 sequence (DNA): TGCGCCAGCAGCCCCGGGACAGGGTTGGGGCAGCCCCAGCATTTT.

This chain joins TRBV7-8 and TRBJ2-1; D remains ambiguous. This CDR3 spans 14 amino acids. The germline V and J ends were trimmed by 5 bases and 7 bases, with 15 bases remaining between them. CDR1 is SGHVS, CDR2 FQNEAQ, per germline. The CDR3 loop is CASSRTRLANEQFF. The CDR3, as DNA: TGTGCCAGCAGCCGTACGAGGTTGGCGAATGAGCAGTTCTTC.

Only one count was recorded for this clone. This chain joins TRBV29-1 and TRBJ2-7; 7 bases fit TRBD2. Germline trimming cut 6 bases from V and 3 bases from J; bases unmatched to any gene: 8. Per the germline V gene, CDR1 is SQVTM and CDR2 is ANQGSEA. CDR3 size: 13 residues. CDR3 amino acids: CSVAREANYEQYF. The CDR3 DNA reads TGCAGCGTGGCACGGGAGGCAAACTACGAGCAGTACTTC.

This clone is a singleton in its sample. CDR3 sequence: CAIGAGTSWDEQYF. For the CDR3, the DNA is TGTGCCATCGGGGCCGGGACTAGCTGGGACGAGCAGTACTTC. This chain connects TRBV10-3 to TRBJ2-7; TRBD2 aligns across 9 bases. Per germline, CDR1 ENHRY and CDR2 SYGVKD. V shed 8 bases and J 5 bases; nucleotides not matched to a gene: 10. There are 14 residues in the CDR3.

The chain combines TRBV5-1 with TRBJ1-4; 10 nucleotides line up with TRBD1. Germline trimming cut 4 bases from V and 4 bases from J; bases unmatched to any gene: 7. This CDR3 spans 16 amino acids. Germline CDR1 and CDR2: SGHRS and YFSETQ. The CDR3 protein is CASSPDGQGGNEKLFF. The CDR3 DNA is TGCGCCAGCAGCCCGGATGGACAGGGGGGTAATGAAAAACTGTTTTTT.

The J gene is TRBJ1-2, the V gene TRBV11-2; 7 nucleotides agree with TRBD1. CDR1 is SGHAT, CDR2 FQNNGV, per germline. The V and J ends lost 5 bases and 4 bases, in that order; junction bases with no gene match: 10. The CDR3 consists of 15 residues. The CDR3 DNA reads TGTGCCAGCAGCACACCAAAACACAGGGGCTATGGCTACACCTTC. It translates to CASSTPKHRGYGYTF. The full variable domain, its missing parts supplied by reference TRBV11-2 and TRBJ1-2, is EAGVAQSPRYKIIEKRQSVAFWCNPISGHATLYWYQQILGQGPKLLIQFQNNGVVDDSQLPKDRFSAERLKGVDSTLKIQPAKLEDSAVYLCASSTPKHRGYGYTFGSGTRLTVV.

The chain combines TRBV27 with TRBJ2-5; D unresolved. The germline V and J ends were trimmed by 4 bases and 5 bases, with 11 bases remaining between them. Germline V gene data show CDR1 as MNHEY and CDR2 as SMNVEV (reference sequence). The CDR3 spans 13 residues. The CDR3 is CASSSSVRETQYF. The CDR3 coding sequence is TGTGCCAGCAGTTCGAGCGTACGGGAGACCCAGTACTTC.

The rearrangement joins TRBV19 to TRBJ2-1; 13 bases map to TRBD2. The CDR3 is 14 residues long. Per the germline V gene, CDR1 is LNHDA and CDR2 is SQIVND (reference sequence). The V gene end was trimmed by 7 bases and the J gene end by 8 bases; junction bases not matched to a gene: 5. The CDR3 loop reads CASMGLAGSDEQFF. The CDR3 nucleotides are TGTGCCAGTATGGGACTAGCGGGATCGGATGAGCAGTTCTTC.

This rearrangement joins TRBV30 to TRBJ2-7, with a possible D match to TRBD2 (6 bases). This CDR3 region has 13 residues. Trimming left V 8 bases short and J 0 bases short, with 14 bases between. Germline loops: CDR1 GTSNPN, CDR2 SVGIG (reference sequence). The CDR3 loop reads CASYEEGSYEQYF. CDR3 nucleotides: TGTGCCAGCTACGAGGAGGGCTCCTACGAGCAGTACTTC.

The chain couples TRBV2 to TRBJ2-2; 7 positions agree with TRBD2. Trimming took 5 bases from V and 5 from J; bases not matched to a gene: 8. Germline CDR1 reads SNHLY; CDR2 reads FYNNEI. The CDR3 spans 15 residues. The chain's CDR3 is CASSQDSGGTGELFF. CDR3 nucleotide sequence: TGTGCCAGCAGTCAGGACTCCGGGGGGACCGGGGAGCTGTTTTTT. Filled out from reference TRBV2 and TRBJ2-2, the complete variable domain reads EPEVTQTPSHQVTQMGQEVILRCVPISNHLYFYWYRQILGQKVEFLVSFYNNEISEKSEIFDDQFSVERPDGSNFTLKIRSTKLEDSAMYFCASSQDSGGTGELFFGEGSRLTVL.